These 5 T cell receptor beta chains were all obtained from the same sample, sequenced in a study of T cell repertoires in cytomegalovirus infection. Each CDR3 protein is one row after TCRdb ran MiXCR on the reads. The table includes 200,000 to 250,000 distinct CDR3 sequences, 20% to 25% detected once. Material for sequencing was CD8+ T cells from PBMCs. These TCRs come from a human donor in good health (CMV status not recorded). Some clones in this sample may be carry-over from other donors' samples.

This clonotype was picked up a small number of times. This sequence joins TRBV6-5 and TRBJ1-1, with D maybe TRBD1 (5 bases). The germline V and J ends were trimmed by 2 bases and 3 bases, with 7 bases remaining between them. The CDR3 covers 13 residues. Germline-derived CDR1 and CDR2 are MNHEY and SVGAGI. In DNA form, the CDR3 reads TGTGCCAGCAGTTACCGGGGGGACACTGAAGCTTTCTTT. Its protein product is CASSYRGDTEAFF.

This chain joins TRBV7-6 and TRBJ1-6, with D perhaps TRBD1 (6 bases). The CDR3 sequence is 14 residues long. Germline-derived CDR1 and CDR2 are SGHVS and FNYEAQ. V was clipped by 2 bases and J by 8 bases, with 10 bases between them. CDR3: CASSLWRGDSPLHF. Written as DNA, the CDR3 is TGTGCCAGCAGCTTATGGAGGGGGGATTCACCCCTCCACTTT. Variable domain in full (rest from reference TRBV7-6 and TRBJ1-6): GAGVSQSPRYKVTKRGQDVALRCDPISGHVSLYWYRQALGQGPEFLTYFNYEAQQDKSGLPNDRFSAERPEGSISTLTIQRTEQRDSAMYRCASSLWRGDSPLHFGNGTRLTVT.

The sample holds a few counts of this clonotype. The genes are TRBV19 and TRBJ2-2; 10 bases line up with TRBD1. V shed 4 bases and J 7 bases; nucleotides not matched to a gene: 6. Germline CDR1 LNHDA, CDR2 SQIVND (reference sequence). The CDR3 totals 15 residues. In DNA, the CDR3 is TGTGCCAGTAGTAGATCCGGGACAGGGGTCGGGGAGCTGTTTTTT. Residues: CASSRSGTGVGELFF.

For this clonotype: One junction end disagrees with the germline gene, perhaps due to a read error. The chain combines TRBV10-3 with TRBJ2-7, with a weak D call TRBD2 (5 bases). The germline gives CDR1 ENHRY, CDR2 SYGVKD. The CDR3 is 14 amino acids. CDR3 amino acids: CDISESSGYHEQYF. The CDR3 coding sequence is TGTGACATCAGTGAGTCTTCGGGGTACCACGAGCAGTACTTC.

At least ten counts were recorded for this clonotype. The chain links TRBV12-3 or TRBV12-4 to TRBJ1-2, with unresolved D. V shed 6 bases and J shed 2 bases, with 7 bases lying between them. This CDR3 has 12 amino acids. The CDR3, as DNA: TGTGCCAGCAGCGCATCCAACTATGGCTACACCTTC. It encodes CASSASNYGYTF.